The next 26 T cell receptor beta chains were all read from a single sample in a study of lymphopenia after photon versus proton radiotherapy. The assay was immunoSEQ multiplex PCR, and TCRdb's table has in-frame clones only and misses some. The profile shows roughly 32,000 clones, about 93% of them singletons. Sequencing was performed on peripheral blood, taken from a patient treated with photon-based radiotherapy. These receptors originate from a woman aged 50 to 60 with cholangiocarcinoma.

The rearrangement uses TRBV9 and TRBJ2-6; D is unclear. The germline CDR1 and CDR2 sequences are SGDLS and YYNGEE. This CDR3 region has 14 residues. Trimming pared 3 bases from V and 0 bases from J, leaving 4 bases between. CDR3 DNA sequence: TGTGCCAGCAGCGGGACCTCTGGGGCCAACGTCCTGACTTTC. It encodes CASSGTSGANVLTF.

The V and J genes are TRBV6-5 and TRBJ1-5; no firm D call. The CDR3 contains 14 residues. The germline CDR1 and CDR2 sequences are MNHEY and SVGAGI. Trimming stripped 0 bases from V and 5 bases from J, with 8 bases between. The DNA of the CDR3 is TGTGCCAGCAGTTACTCGAGCGGTGATCAGCCCCAGCATTTT. This gives the protein CASSYSSGDQPQHF.

J is TRBJ2-1 and V is TRBV7-9, with 9 bases lining up with TRBD2. The CDR3 covers 15 residues. CDR1 is SEHNR and CDR2 is FQNEAQ in the germline V gene (reference sequence). V was clipped by 1 base and J by 7 bases; unmatched bases: 5. The CDR3 reads CASSLGGGAGNEQFF. The CDR3 DNA reads TGTGCCAGCAGCTTAGGCGGGGGGGCTGGAAATGAGCAGTTCTTC.

The rearrangement links TRBV27 to TRBJ2-1; D is ambiguous. The V end was cut by 2 bases, the J end by 1 base, with 9 bases between. Germline lookup yields CDR1 MNHEY and CDR2 SMNVEV (reference sequence). The CDR3 contains 15 residues. The CDR3: CASSLIPISYNEQFF. The CDR3, as DNA: TGTGCCAGCAGTTTAATACCTATTTCCTACAATGAGCAGTTCTTC.

The chain uses TRBV7-2 and TRBJ2-1, with unresolved D. Trimming took off 3 bases at V and 7 bases at J, with 10 bases between the two ends. The CDR3 consists of 13 residues. Germline values: CDR1 SGHTA, CDR2 FQGNSA. The CDR3 reads CASSLRQRNEQFF. CDR3 coding DNA: TGTGCCAGCAGCTTGAGGCAGAGAAATGAGCAGTTCTTC.

The chain employs TRBV5-1 and TRBJ2-2; a possible D gene is TRBD1 (6 bases). The CDR3 covers 14 residues. V lost 7 bases and J 7 bases, leaving 17 bases between the germline ends. Germline CDR1 SGHRS, CDR2 YFSETQ. This CDR3 reads CASGYRAGGGELFF. The DNA for the CDR3 is TGCGCCAGCGGTTACAGGGCGGGCGGCGGGGAGCTGTTTTTT.

V usage is TRBV7-9 and J usage is TRBJ2-1; 9 bases are a match to TRBD2. The CDR3 spans 19 residues. Trimming removed 3 bases from V and 3 bases from J; junction bases left unmatched: 15. Germline V CDR1 and CDR2: SEHNR, FQNEAQ (reference sequence). The CDR3 sequence: CASSLRGELLAGNYNEQFF. The CDR3 nucleotides read TGTGCCAGCAGCTTGAGGGGCGAACTTCTAGCGGGGAACTACAATGAGCAGTTCTTC.

In the case of this clone: Sequence at one end of the junction differs from germline and may be a read error. The J gene is TRBJ2-1, the V gene TRBV6-5; TRBD1 matches 9 bases. This CDR3 is 14 amino acids long. Germline V lookup: CDR1 MNHEY, CDR2 SVGAGI. The CDR3 here is CASSYSLGTGSTVF. The CDR3 coding sequence is TGTGCCAGCAGTTACTCGTTGGGGACAGGGAGCACGGTCTTC.

J is TRBJ1-2 and V is TRBV27; unclear D gene. There are 15 residues in the CDR3. The V end lost 6 bases, the J end lost 4 bases, and 18 bases lay between the germline ends. Germline V CDR1 and CDR2: MNHEY, SMNVEV (reference sequence). CDR3 residues: CASRTRGTALYGYTF. The CDR3 DNA follows: TGTGCCAGCAGAACCCGAGGTACAGCCCTCTATGGCTACACCTTC.

For this clone: The final CDR3 position lacks the conserved phenylalanine or tryptophan, pointing to a likely read error. It is unclear where the CDR3 begins or ends on the DNA, so no DNA is shown, and the CDR3 is as TCRdb lists it. The rearrangement joins TRBV10-1 to TRBJ1-1. CDR1 is WNHNN, CDR2 SYGVQD, per germline (reference sequence). The CDR3 extends over 12 residues, inclusive of both ends. The CDR3 sequence is CASKKGTRFTQI.

The chain uses TRBV7-9 and TRBJ2-1, with 10 bases fitting TRBD2. The CDR3 extends over 17 amino acids. Germline loops: CDR1 SEHNR, CDR2 FQNEAQ (reference sequence). V lost 5 bases and J lost 3; bases outside the gene matches: 10. This CDR3 reads CASSPPLAGDLYNEQFF. The CDR3 DNA sequence: TGTGCCAGCAGCCCTCCTCTAGCGGGGGACCTCTACAATGAGCAGTTCTTC.

The chain recombines TRBV19 with TRBJ2-7; 8 nucleotides align to TRBD1. Looked up from germline, CDR1 is LNHDA and CDR2 is SQIVND (reference sequence). With V trimmed by 8 bases and J by 2 bases, 14 bases remained unmatched. The CDR3 is 16 residues long. For the CDR3, the DNA is TGTGCCAGTCGACAAGGGGGCCAGGGGGCAACCTACGAGCAGTACTTC. It encodes CASRQGGQGATYEQYF. Using reference TRBV19 and TRBJ2-7 for the parts outside the CDR3, the full variable domain is DGGITQSPKYLFRKEGQNVTLSCEQNLNHDAMYWYRQDPGQGLRLIYYSQIVNDFQKGDIAEGYSVSREKKESFPLTVTSAQKNPTAFYLCASRQGGQGATYEQYFGPGTRLTVT.

CDR3 nucleotides: TGTGCCAGCTCGCCAGAGGACAGGGGGAATGAAAAACTGTTTTTT. As protein: CASSPEDRGNEKLFF. The chain employs TRBV18 and TRBJ1-4; 10 bases are shared with TRBD1. The ends lost 6 bases at V and 5 bases at J; junction bases unmatched: 6. CDR1 and CDR2 (germline): KGHSH, LQKENI. The CDR3 contains 15 residues. The complete variable domain, with remaining parts taken from reference TRBV18 and TRBJ1-4, reads NAGVMQNPRHLVRRRGQEARLRCSPMKGHSHVYWYRQLPEEGLKFMVYLQKENIIDESGMPKERFSAEFPKEGPSILRIQQVVRGDSAAYFCASSPEDRGNEKLFFGSGTQLSVL.

The rearrangement joins TRBV14 to TRBJ2-7; 7 nucleotides agree with TRBD2. This CDR3 comprises 14 residues. V was pared by 3 bases and J by 6 bases, with 8 bases of the junction left unmatched. Per the germline V gene, CDR1 is SGHDN and CDR2 is FVKESK. CDR3 DNA: TGTGCCAGCAGCCAGGTAATGCGCGGGGGCGAGCAGTACTTC. This codes for CASSQVMRGGEQYF.

The chain employs TRBV5-1 and TRBJ2-6; 8 bases agree with TRBD1. The CDR3 extends over 20 amino acids. V lost 1 base to trimming and J lost 1 base; unmatched junction nucleotides: 13. Germline V CDR1 and CDR2: SGHRS, YFSETQ. CDR3: CASSLFPGQEGSSGANVLTF. Written as DNA, the CDR3 is TGCGCCAGCAGCTTGTTCCCGGGACAGGAGGGGTCTTCTGGGGCCAACGTCCTGACTTTC.

The count of this clone is one. This sequence joins TRBV6-1 and TRBJ1-5; D remains ambiguous. The CDR3 has 14 amino acids. Looked up from germline, CDR1 is MNHNS and CDR2 is SASEGT. The ends were cut back, 7 bases at V and 9 bases at J, with 19 bases in the middle. Here the CDR3 reads CASTEVSQHRPQHF. CDR3 nucleotides: TGTGCCAGCACTGAGGTGAGCCAGCATAGGCCCCAGCATTTT.

This sequence joins TRBV27 and TRBJ2-3, with a possible D match to TRBD1 (6 bases). The germline gives CDR1 MNHEY, CDR2 SMNVEV (reference sequence). The CDR3 extends over 14 amino acids. Between the trimmed V and J ends, which lost 4 bases and 7 bases, there was a span of 15 bases. The CDR3 nucleotides are TGTGCCAGCAGTTACAGGGTGAGCCTCCATACGCAGTATTTT. It encodes CASSYRVSLHTQYF.

The V and J genes are TRBV15 and TRBJ2-1, with D possibly being TRBD1 or TRBD2 (5 bases each). This CDR3 contains 15 residues. Germline V gene lookup returns CDR1 LNHNV and CDR2 YYDKDF (reference sequence). The V end was cut by 6 bases, the J end by 0 bases, with 12 bases between. The CDR3 DNA sequence: TGTGCCACCAGGCGCGAGGGGAGCTCCTACAATGAGCAGTTCTTC. It is translated as CATRREGSSYNEQFF.

The gene calls are TRBV9 and TRBJ1-6, with unresolved D. CDR3 length: 14 residues. Trimming pared 0 bases from V and 8 bases from J, leaving 9 bases between. Germline values: CDR1 SGDLS, CDR2 YYNGEE. The CDR3 DNA reads as TGTGCCAGCAGCGTAGGGCCCGGGGATTCACCCCTCCACTTT. It yields the protein CASSVGPGDSPLHF.

V gene TRBV7-9 combines with J gene TRBJ2-5; maybe TRBD2 (7 bases). Looked up from germline, CDR1 is SEHNR and CDR2 is FQNEAQ (reference sequence). V lost 5 bases, J lost 7 bases, and 17 bases lay in between. CDR3 length: 14 residues. CDR3 bases: TGTGCCAGCAGCCCCCCGGGGGGCCTCGGGACCCAGTACTTC. This translates into CASSPPGGLGTQYF.

The V and J genes are TRBV27 and TRBJ2-1; 9 bases align to TRBD1. V was pared by 7 bases and J by 6 bases, with 4 bases of the junction left unmatched. The V gene's germline CDR1 is MNHEY and CDR2 SMNVEV (reference sequence). The length of the CDR3 is 13 residues. Here the CDR3 reads CASKTGGRNEQFF. The CDR3, as DNA: TGTGCCAGCAAGACAGGGGGGCGCAATGAGCAGTTCTTC.

The chain links TRBV15 to TRBJ1-5, with D tentatively TRBD1 (6 bases). V lost 1 base and J lost 6, with 16 bases in between. The CDR3 is 16 residues long. Germline lookup yields CDR1 LNHNV and CDR2 YYDKDF (reference sequence). CDR3 coding DNA: TGTGCCACCAGCAGAGCGGCGGGGGCGCGTACTCAGCCCCAGCATTTT. Translating it yields CATSRAAGARTQPQHF.

The chain joins TRBV15 to TRBJ1-1, with 9 bases that match TRBD1. J gave up 0 bases and V 5 bases, and 4 bases lay outside the gene matches. CDR1 and CDR2 from the germline V gene are LNHNV and YYDKDF (reference sequence). This CDR3 is built from 15 residues. In DNA, the CDR3 is TGTGCCACCAGCCTGGACAGGGGCCTGAACACTGAAGCTTTCTTT. It encodes CATSLDRGLNTEAFF.

Notes on this clone: The sample has other DNA sequences that encode this CDR3 too. The gene calls are TRBV2 and TRBJ1-6, with D perhaps matching TRBD1 (6 bases). CDR1 is SNHLY, CDR2 FYNNEI, per germline. The CDR3 consists of 16 residues. Between the trimmed V and J ends, which lost 1 base and 10 bases, there was a span of 17 bases. The chain's CDR3 is CASSEGQGRRESPLHF. The CDR3 nucleotides read TGTGCCAGCAGTGAAGGTCAGGGGAGGCGCGAATCACCCCTCCACTTT.

The chain employs TRBV7-6 and TRBJ2-5; D is unclear. Between the trimmed V and J ends, which lost 1 base and 5 bases, there was a span of 11 bases. The CDR3 has 14 amino acids. The V gene's germline CDR1 is SGHVS and CDR2 FNYEAQ. The CDR3 nucleotides are TGTGCCAGCAGCTTAGAGCCCACATGGGAGACCCAGTACTTC. Its translation: CASSLEPTWETQYF.

This CDR3 reads CASSLGNLYNEQFF. DNA for the CDR3: TGTGCCAGCAGCTTGGGAAATTTGTACAATGAGCAGTTCTTC. The chain is built from TRBV5-8 and TRBJ2-1, with D unclear. The CDR3 spans 14 residues. Looked up from germline, CDR1 is SGHTS and CDR2 is YDEGEE. V was clipped by 0 bases and J by 4 bases, with 8 bases between them.